Only a few counts were recorded for the clone carrying this T cell receptor (beta chain). Trimming removed 9 bases at V and 6 bases at J, with 8 bases between. The CDR3 runs 10 residues. Germline V gene sequence: CDR1 SGHTA, CDR2 FQGNSA. This record belongs to a study of blood T cell repertoires in COVID-19. For the study at large: Sites in the United States, Italy and Spain provided acute and convalescent COVID-19 samples. Sample material is recorded as cDNA or gDNA derived from T cells, B-cell-depleted T cells, or PBMCs.

Per the original methods: Researchers report that nucleated cell counts were estimated from reference gene primer amplification. Produced via immunoSEQ multiplex PCR; TCRdb's table is partial and in-frame only. V, J and clone size were drawn from that table, and D and trimming were deduced from the DNA. The table includes about 100,000 clones, approximately 69% detected once. This chain joins TRBV7-2 and TRBJ1-2; TRBD1 is a possible D gene (5 bases). Material: peripheral blood. This sequence was found in an elderly man with acute or convalescent COVID-19. The chain's CDR3 is CARGEDGYTF. The CDR3, as DNA: TGTGCCAGAGGGGAGGATGGCTACACCTTC.